This is a list of T cell receptor beta chains from one sample in a study of OX40 agonist ivuxolimab in advanced cancers. The assay was immunoSEQ multiplex PCR, and TCRdb's table has in-frame clones only and misses some. The sample lists 73,000 or so clones, about 80% seen once, with approximately 2.6% in the top ten. The sequenced sample was CD4+ or CD8+ T cells sorted from blood, obtained in a trial of the OX40 agonist ivuxolimab. These receptors came from an adult with an advanced solid tumor such as melanoma, head and neck, liver or kidney cancer. CDR3s include the opening cysteine and the closing phenylalanine or tryptophan. Each record gives: V gene, J gene, D gene, CDR3 protein. The D gene is left open where the match is weak.

>TRBV4-3|TRBJ1-4|TRBD1
CASSQEMRSEGARF
>TRBV11-2|TRBJ1-3|.
CASSSQDSPGNTIYF
>TRBV11-1|TRBJ2-1|.
CASSPRERYNEQFF
>TRBV4-3|TRBJ2-1|TRBD2
CASSQVTSGRNNEQFF
>TRBV30|TRBJ2-5|TRBD2
CAWSVLAGGETQYF
>TRBV25-1|TRBJ1-4|.
CASSEWGGAADEKLFF
>TRBV11-2|TRBJ2-7|TRBD2
CASSLVAGGRYYEQYF
>TRBV5-1|TRBJ2-3|TRBD2
CASSLAPGLAGTDTQYF
>TRBV6-5|TRBJ2-5|TRBD2
CASSYSYLAGQETQYF
>TRBV10-3|TRBJ2-3|.
CAIRGTGGPSTDTQYF